The 19 T cell receptor beta chains given below trace back to one sample, sequenced in a study of beta chain features in type 1 diabetes (dated by TCRdb to 2016 to 2019). The full study reports these points: Type 1 diabetes patients showed a moderate but significant shortening of TCRB CDR3 length in all four CD4+ subsets.

The library was obtained by the immunoSEQ multiplex PCR assay. The High Capacity cDNA Reverse Transcription Kit was used to reverse transcribe all of the isolated RNA, meaning that expressed TCRB transcripts were what got sequenced. The source is immuneACCESS, and TCRdb retained only in-frame sequences with V and J called. Part of the clones is not carried over; for the studies checked, unresolved V genes explain less than half of this, and the remainder is unexplained. This sample holds fewer than 350,000 clones; approximately 16% were observed only once. The ten largest account for less than 0.02% of the sample. The antigens these receptors bind are not known. Sequencing was performed on naive CD4+ T cells from blood. The cell subset or site label for this specimen denotes: true naive CD4+ T cells. The receptors originated from a young man with type 1 diabetes.

Details on this clone: The identical CDR3 is also encoded by other nucleotide sequences in the sample. The CDR3 reads CASSVASGTDTQYF. For the CDR3, the DNA is TGTGCCAGCAGCGTAGCAAGCGGGACAGATACGCAGTATTTT. The J gene is TRBJ2-3, the V gene TRBV9; D may be TRBD2 (6 bases). The CDR3 spans 14 residues. The ends were cut back, 0 bases at V and 3 bases at J, with 8 bases in the middle. Looked up from germline, CDR1 is SGDLS and CDR2 is YYNGEE.

This clone was recorded a few times. The chain employs TRBV6-5 and TRBJ2-2, with no clear D. This CDR3 spans 11 amino acids. Trimming stripped 5 bases from V and 6 bases from J, with 4 bases between. The germline CDR1 and CDR2 sequences are MNHEY and SVGAGI. The CDR3 sequence: CASSGPGELFF. Written as DNA, the CDR3 is TGTGCCAGCAGTGGGCCCGGGGAGCTGTTTTTT.

This clone was seen a handful of times. This rearrangement joins TRBV7-2 to TRBJ2-7, with D perhaps matching TRBD2 (6 bases). CDR3 length equals 15 residues. CDR1 is SGHTA, CDR2 FQGNSA, per germline. V was shortened by 4 bases and J by 3 bases, with 16 bases between the two germline ends. The CDR3 protein is CASSSRGTQVYEQYF. CDR3 DNA sequence: TGTGCCAGCAGCTCTCGGGGGACCCAAGTCTACGAGCAGTACTTC.

In DNA form, the CDR3 reads TGTGCCAGCAGCCTCCGGACTAGCGGGGCATACAATGAGCAGTTCTTC. Translated: CASSLRTSGAYNEQFF. The rearrangement uses TRBV7-2 and TRBJ2-1; 12 bases align to TRBD2. V gave up 5 bases and J gave up 4 bases; unmatched junction bases: 6. Germline lookup yields CDR1 SGHTA and CDR2 FQGNSA. CDR3 length: 16 amino acids.

This rearrangement joins TRBV5-4 to TRBJ2-7, with 9 bases lining up with TRBD2. The trim removed 4 bases at V and 7 bases at J, leaving 12 bases unmatched. The CDR3 covers 15 residues. The germline CDR1 and CDR2 sequences are SGHNT and YYREEE (reference sequence). The CDR3 DNA follows: TGTGCCAGCAGCCCCCCTAGCGGGGCTGACGGAGAGCAGTACTTC. Translating it yields CASSPPSGADGEQYF.

This clone was seen more than once but under ten times. This sequence joins TRBV15 and TRBJ1-6, with a possible D match to TRBD1 (6 bases). The V gene lost 2 bases and the J gene lost 9 bases, with 17 bases spanning the gap. Per the germline V gene, CDR1 is LNHNV and CDR2 is YYDKDF (reference sequence). There are 16 residues in the CDR3. CDR3 sequence reads: CATSRTTGSLGSPLHF. The CDR3 bases are TGTGCCACCAGCAGAACCACAGGGTCCCTAGGTTCACCCCTCCACTTT.

The rearrangement joins TRBV5-4 to TRBJ2-3; TRBD1 might be the D (6 bases). Germline lookup yields CDR1 SGHNT and CDR2 YYREEE (reference sequence). Deletions cut 4 bases from V and 4 bases from J, with 19 bases between. There are 16 residues in the CDR3. CDR3 loop: CASSDVGTRGADTQYF. The CDR3 nucleotides are TGTGCCAGCAGCGACGTAGGGACAAGGGGAGCAGATACGCAGTATTTT.

This clone has a handful of counts. The chain has TRBV11-2 and TRBJ2-5; 8 nucleotides agree with TRBD2. There are 15 residues in the CDR3. Germline V gene lookup returns CDR1 SGHAT and CDR2 FQNNGV. Trimming took 4 bases from V and 4 from J; bases not matched to a gene: 8. The CDR3 DNA sequence: TGTGCCAGCAGCTCCCAGCGGGAGAGGCCAGAGACCCAGTACTTC. It codes for CASSSQRERPETQYF. Complete variable domain (other parts from reference TRBV11-2 and TRBJ2-5): EAGVAQSPRYKIIEKRQSVAFWCNPISGHATLYWYQQILGQGPKLLIQFQNNGVVDDSQLPKDRFSAERLKGVDSTLKIQPAKLEDSAVYLCASSSQRERPETQYFGPGTRLLVL.

The J gene is TRBJ2-3, the V gene TRBV14; D possibly corresponds to TRBD2 (6 bases). The CDR3 is 14 amino acids. Trimming shortened V by 1 base and J by 9 bases, and 14 bases separated the two germline ends. CDR1 is SGHDN, CDR2 FVKESK, per germline. The CDR3 nucleotides read TGTGCCAGCAGCCAAGGAGTCGGGGGTCTGACGCAGTATTTT. Its protein product is CASSQGVGGLTQYF.

This clone turned up a few times. The chain recombines TRBV4-1 with TRBJ2-3, with unresolved D. Germline V lookup: CDR1 MGHRA, CDR2 YSYEKL. The CDR3 runs 17 residues. The germline V and J ends were trimmed by 2 bases and 0 bases, with 15 bases remaining between them. CDR3 loop: CASSQLTGPPSTDTQYF. The CDR3 DNA follows: TGCGCCAGCAGCCAACTGACTGGCCCACCCAGCACAGATACGCAGTATTTT.

This clone was observed at least ten times. Other nucleotide sequences from this sample produce the same CDR3. The chain carries TRBV29-1 and TRBJ2-4; weak D call: TRBD2 (6 bases). The CDR3 runs 13 residues. Per germline, CDR1 SQVTM and CDR2 ANQGSEA. V was pared by 3 bases and J by 0 bases, with 6 bases between. The CDR3 DNA reads TGCAGCGTTGAGGGACTAGCCAAAAACATTCAGTACTTC. Its protein product is CSVEGLAKNIQYF.

The table lists this clone with a few counts. The V call is TRBV7-2, the J call TRBJ2-3; a weak D match, TRBD1 (6 bases). Trimming left V 7 bases short and J 0 bases short, with 14 bases between. CDR1 is SGHTA, CDR2 FQGNSA, per germline. This CDR3 has 15 residues. CDR3 sequence: CASNQQGTSTDTQYF. CDR3 bases: TGTGCCAGCAACCAACAGGGAACAAGCACAGATACGCAGTATTTT.

The chain carries TRBV6-5 and TRBJ2-7; D gene uncertain. The CDR3 extends over 13 amino acids. With 4 bases removed from V and 6 bases from J, the gap between germline ends came to 13 bases. Germline CDR1 reads MNHEY; CDR2 reads SVGAGI. The CDR3 DNA reads TGTGCCAGCAGTTCCCTATCCAACGCCGAGCAGTACTTC. Amino acids: CASSSLSNAEQYF.

This clone turned up a few times. V and J are TRBV7-2 and TRBJ2-1, with D perhaps TRBD2 (6 bases). Germline V gives CDR1 SGHTA, CDR2 FQGNSA. The length of the CDR3 is 15 residues. Deletions cut 4 bases from V and 9 bases from J, with 19 bases between. DNA for the CDR3: TGTGCCAGCAGCTCGAGAGGTCGCGGGACCCTTGAGCAGTTCTTC. The encoded protein is CASSSRGRGTLEQFF.

This clone was seen more than once but under ten times. The rearrangement joins TRBV29-1 to TRBJ2-5, with a possible D match to TRBD2 (6 bases). Trimming pared 6 bases from V and 5 bases from J, leaving 16 bases between. The CDR3 loop spans 13 amino acids. Germline-derived CDR1 and CDR2 are SQVTM and ANQGSEA. The CDR3: CSVALLGRETQYF. The CDR3 bases are TGCAGCGTGGCCCTATTAGGGAGGGAGACCCAGTACTTC.

This clone has more than one count but fewer than ten. DNA of the CDR3: TGCAGCGTCTCTGCGACAGGGGGCGCATCTGGGGCCAACGTCCTGACTTTC. Its translation: CSVSATGGASGANVLTF. The chain couples TRBV29-1 to TRBJ2-6, with 10 bases aligning to TRBD1. The CDR3 has 17 residues. Germline values: CDR1 SQVTM, CDR2 ANQGSEA. The J segment lost 1 base and the V segment lost 6 bases, leaving 9 bases of the junction unmatched.

The V and J genes are TRBV27 and TRBJ2-1; no clear D gene. The length of the CDR3 is 11 residues. V shed 3 bases and J shed 7 bases, with 4 bases lying between them. Germline-derived CDR1 and CDR2 are MNHEY and SMNVEV (reference sequence). This chain's CDR3 is CASSFRNEQFF. The CDR3 DNA is TGTGCCAGCAGTTTCAGGAATGAGCAGTTCTTC.

This clone was observed a handful of times. The chain employs TRBV7-2 and TRBJ2-1; TRBD2 matches 12 bases. Germline lookup yields CDR1 SGHTA and CDR2 FQGNSA. The trim removed 7 bases at V and 6 bases at J, leaving 7 bases unmatched. The CDR3 runs to 15 residues. This CDR3 is CASISTSGRINEQFF. DNA for the CDR3: TGTGCCAGCATCTCCACTAGCGGGAGGATCAATGAGCAGTTCTTC.

The genes are TRBV6-5 and TRBJ1-2; tentatively, D is TRBD1 (5 bases). Germline V CDR1 and CDR2: MNHEY, SVGAGI. V lost 5 bases to trimming and J lost 4 bases, with 11 bases between them. CDR3 size: 13 residues. Written as DNA, the CDR3 is TGTGCCAGCAGTGGGGGGGTCCTCTATGGCTACACCTTC. Translating it yields CASSGGVLYGYTF.